Listed below are T cell receptor beta chains from one sample, sequenced in a study of T-cell reconstitution after alpha-beta-depleted transplantation in children. TCRdb re-derived calls from the PCR reads in MiXCR, one entry per CDR3 protein. The table lists 450,000 to 600,000 distinct CDR3 sequences, 13% of them singletons, with about 2% in the top ten. The specimen was PBMCs, mostly from graft donor cells, collected 360 days after TCRalphabeta/CD19-depleted stem cell transplant. All receptors derive from a male patient younger than 18 who had a stem cell transplant for acute myeloid leukemia, so the T cells may come from the graft donor. Each CDR3 is given with its conserved first and last residue. A D gene is named only where the DNA matches it firmly. The size field is filled for only some rows; it gives once, few, many or a size class.

clone_size | d_call | j_call | v_call | cdr3_aa | cdr3_nt
few | . | TRBJ2-7 | TRBV25-1 | CASSEYRISYEQYF | TGTGCCAGCAGTGAATACAGGATCTCCTACGAGCAGTACTTC
. | TRBD2 | TRBJ2-1 | TRBV7-7 | CASSGRAGKYNEQFF | TGTGCTAGCAGCGGACGAGCGGGAAAGTACAATGAGCAGTTCTTC
. | . | TRBJ1-1 | TRBV20-1 | CSARGLNTEAFF | TGCAGTGCTAGGGGGCTGAACACTGAAGCTTTCTTT
many | TRBD1 | TRBJ2-7 | TRBV19 | CASGDRGFYEQYF | TGTGCCAGCGGGGACAGGGGGTTCTACGAGCAGTACTTC
many | . | TRBJ2-2 | TRBV20-1 | CSARRDRTLNTGELFF | TGCAGTGCTAGGCGGGACCGGACCCTGAACACCGGGGAGCTGTTTTTT
many | . | TRBJ2-7 | TRBV28 | CASSLGSGRQSSYEQYF | TGTGCCAGCAGTTTAGGATCCGGGAGACAGAGCTCCTACGAGCAGTACTTC
. | TRBD1 | TRBJ2-4 | TRBV4-3 | CASSQTTGQGDIQHF | TGCGCCAGCAGCCAGACGACGGGACAGGGAGACATTCAGCACTTC
. | . | TRBJ2-5 | TRBV6-5 | CASSLGTVMETQYF | TGTGCCAGCAGTTTGGGGACCGTCATGGAGACCCAGTACTTC
. | . | TRBJ2-5 | TRBV5-1 | CASSLVRRQETQYF | TGCGCCAGCAGCTTGGTTCGGAGACAAGAGACCCAGTACTTC
once | . | TRBJ2-7 | TRBV12-3/TRBV12-4 | CASSLYTFGEQYF | TGTGCCAGCAGCCTTTACACCTTCGGAGAGCAGTACTTC
many | TRBD1 | TRBJ1-5 | TRBV29-1 | CSVGQGAKQPQHF | TGCAGCGTGGGACAGGGGGCTAAACAGCCCCAGCATTTT
. | TRBD2 | TRBJ2-3 | TRBV28 | CATTVAGDDTQYF | TGTGCCACTACAGTGGCGGGAGACGATACGCAGTATTTT
. | . | TRBJ2-3 | TRBV19 | CASSGFAGLTDTQYF | TGTGCCAGTAGTGGTTTTGCGGGTCTCACAGATACGCAGTATTTT
few | . | TRBJ2-2 | TRBV3-1 | CASSQIAVTGELFF | TGTGCCAGCAGCCAAATAGCGGTGACCGGGGAGCTGTTTTTT
many | . | TRBJ2-2 | TRBV6-2/TRBV6-3 | CASSYQAPTDTGELFF | TGTGCCAGCAGTTACCAGGCCCCAACCGACACCGGGGAGCTGTTTTTT
. | TRBD2 | TRBJ2-2 | TRBV5-1 | CASSWGLAGVTGELFF | TGCGCCAGCAGCTGGGGACTAGCGGGAGTCACCGGGGAGCTGTTTTTT
. | TRBD2 | TRBJ2-5 | TRBV29-1 | CSVAPVLGRQETQYF | TGCAGCGTTGCCCCGGTTCTCGGGAGGCAAGAGACCCAGTACTTC
few | . | TRBJ2-7 | TRBV7-9 | CASSYGPRGFDEQYF | TGTGCCAGCAGCTACGGACCCCGGGGGTTTGACGAGCAGTACTTC
. | . | TRBJ2-7 | TRBV28 | CASSFIDRYREQYF | TGTGCCAGCAGTTTCATTGACAGGTATCGGGAGCAGTACTTC
. | TRBD2 | TRBJ2-7 | TRBV20-1 | CCASFRGSGTENYEQYF | TGCTGTGCTAGTTTTCGGGGGAGCGGGACTGAGAATTACGAGCAGTACTTC
few | . | TRBJ2-3 | TRBV28 | CASTLESGDTQYF | TGTGCCAGCACTCTAGAGTCCGGAGATACGCAGTATTTT
many | TRBD2 | TRBJ2-1 | TRBV20-1 | CSVKRAGLAGVYNEQFF | TGCAGTGTGAAGAGAGCAGGGCTAGCGGGAGTCTACAATGAGCAGTTCTTC
few | . | TRBJ1-1 | TRBV6-5 | CASVYRAEPSEAFF | TGTGCCAGCGTATACAGGGCCGAGCCGTCCGAAGCTTTCTTT
few | . | TRBJ2-7 | TRBV5-1 | CASDAVGPLYEQYF | TGCGCCAGCGACGCCGTGGGACCCCTCTACGAGCAGTACTTC
few | . | TRBJ2-7 | TRBV9 | CASSVGPWGGKVYEQYF | TGTGCCAGCAGCGTAGGCCCTTGGGGCGGGAAGGTCTACGAGCAGTACTTC
. | TRBD2 | TRBJ2-7 | TRBV20-1 | CSAAAVAGVLSGYEQYF | TGCAGTGCCGCCGCGGTGGCGGGAGTTCTTTCGGGCTACGAGCAGTACTTC
few | TRBD1 | TRBJ2-7 | TRBV5-1 | CASSDQGQETYEQYF | TGCGCCAGCAGCGACCAGGGACAGGAGACCTACGAGCAGTACTTC
few | . | TRBJ2-1 | TRBV6-2/TRBV6-3 | CASSPFFGEQFF | TGTGCCAGCAGTCCCTTCTTCGGTGAGCAGTTCTTC
. | TRBD1 | TRBJ2-1 | TRBV20-1 | CSAREGQVPHEQFF | TGCAGTGCTAGAGAGGGACAGGTCCCCCATGAGCAGTTCTTC
few | TRBD2 | TRBJ2-1 | TRBV20-1 | CSASSRSGRAEIF | TGCAGTGCTAGTTCTCGTAGCGGGAGGGCCGAGATCTTC
. | TRBD2 | TRBJ2-7 | TRBV15 | CATSRDPRLAAYEQYF | TGTGCCACCAGCAGAGATCCGAGGCTAGCGGCCTACGAGCAGTACTTC
few | . | TRBJ2-5 | TRBV18 | CASSPGMKTQYF | TGTGCCAGCTCACCAGGGATGAAGACCCAGTACTTC
few | . | TRBJ2-7 | TRBV29-1 | CSVEEVYEQYF | TGCAGCGTTGAAGAGGTATACGAGCAGTACTTC
many | . | TRBJ2-4 | TRBV2 | CASSAATRGSTRLAKNIQYF | TGTGCCAGCAGTGCAGCAACGAGGGGCTCTACCCGCCTAGCCAAAAACATTCAGTACTTC
few | . | TRBJ2-1 | TRBV5-1 | CASRYDGREQFF | TGCGCCAGCAGATATGACGGAAGAGAGCAGTTCTTC
few | TRBD1 | TRBJ1-6 | TRBV10-3 | CAISGGGLGYSPLHF | TGTGCCATCAGTGGAGGGGGCCTCGGATATTCACCCCTCCACTTT
. | . | TRBJ2-2 | TRBV28 | CASSFYISLKEANTGELFF | TGTGCCAGCAGTTTTTACATTAGTCTGAAGGAAGCGAACACCGGGGAGCTGTTTTTT
many | . | TRBJ2-7 | TRBV29-1 | CSVELPSSSYEQYF | TGCAGCGTTGAACTTCCCAGCAGTTCCTACGAGCAGTACTTC
. | . | TRBJ2-7 | TRBV20-1 | CSAPRYRAGEQYF | TGCAGTGCTCCTCGTTACAGGGCCGGCGAGCAGTACTTC
few | TRBD1 | TRBJ2-7 | TRBV7-9 | CASSPQATGISYEQYF | TGTGCCAGCAGCCCTCAGGCGACAGGGATCTCCTACGAGCAGTACTTC
many | TRBD2 | TRBJ2-7 | TRBV20-1 | CSARTSGSSYEQYF | TGCAGTGCTAGGACTAGCGGGAGCTCCTACGAGCAGTACTTC
. | TRBD1 | TRBJ2-7 | TRBV20-1 | CSALRDSYEQYF | TGCAGTGCCCTTCGGGACAGTTACGAGCAGTACTTC
. | TRBD2 | TRBJ2-2 | TRBV11-2 | CASSWAPGLAGVPTGELFF | TGTGCCAGCAGCTGGGCACCGGGACTAGCGGGAGTACCTACCGGGGAGCTGTTTTTT
few | . | TRBJ2-2 | TRBV29-1 | CSVGRQNTGELFF | TGCAGCGTGGGACGCCAGAACACCGGGGAGCTGTTTTTT
many | . | TRBJ2-1 | TRBV3-1 | CASSQGVARGNEQFF | TGTGCCAGCAGCCAAGGAGTGGCGCGCGGGAATGAGCAGTTCTTC